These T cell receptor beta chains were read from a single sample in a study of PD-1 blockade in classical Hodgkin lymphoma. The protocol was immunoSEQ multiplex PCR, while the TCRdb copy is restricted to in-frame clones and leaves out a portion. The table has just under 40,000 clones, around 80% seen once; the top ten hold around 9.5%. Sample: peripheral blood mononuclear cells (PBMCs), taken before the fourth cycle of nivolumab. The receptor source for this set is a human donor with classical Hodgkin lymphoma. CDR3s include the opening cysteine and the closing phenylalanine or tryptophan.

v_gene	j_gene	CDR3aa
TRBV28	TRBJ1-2	CASTTWQGYGYTF
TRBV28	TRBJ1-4	CASQTGLLNEKLFF
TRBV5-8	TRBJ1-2	CASSFRQSNYGYTF
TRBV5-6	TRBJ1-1	CASRKTGGRAFF
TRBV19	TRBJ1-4	CASSGKKQRSGEKLFF
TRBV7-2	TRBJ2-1	CASSLAHEQFF
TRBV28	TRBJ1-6	CAAAKEVRNSPLHF
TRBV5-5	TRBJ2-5	CASSSETQYF
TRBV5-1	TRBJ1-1	CASSLGGTAEAFF
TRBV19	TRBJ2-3	CASSIGTSRTDTQYF
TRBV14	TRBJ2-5	CASSHAETQYF
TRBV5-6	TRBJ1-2	CASSFGDRINYGYTF
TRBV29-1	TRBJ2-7	CSVVWGWEQYF
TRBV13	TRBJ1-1	CASSLGAGAEAFF
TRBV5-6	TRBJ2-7	CASSLFDGTGVYEQYF
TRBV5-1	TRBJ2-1	CASSLGAGVHNEQFF
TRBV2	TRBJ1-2	CASTLTANYGYTF
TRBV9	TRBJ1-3	CASSATTGSGNTIYF
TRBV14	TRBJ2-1	CASSQDRRRPGLAGEQFF
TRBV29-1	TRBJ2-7	CSSRSGVLEYF
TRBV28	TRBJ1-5	CATRGRGRIKHF
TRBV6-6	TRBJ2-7	CASSSSGTFLDEQYF
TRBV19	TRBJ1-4	CARTATNEKLFF
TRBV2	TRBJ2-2	CASSVGLAGGSNTGELFF
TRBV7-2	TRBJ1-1	CASSWTSTEAFF
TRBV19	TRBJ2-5	CASIWGETQYF
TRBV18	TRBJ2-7	CASSPRFGYEQYF
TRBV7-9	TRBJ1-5	CASSRTGGNQPQHF
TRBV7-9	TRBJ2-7	CASSLIGTASPPYEQYF
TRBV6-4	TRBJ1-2	CASSVSGTGGYYGYTF
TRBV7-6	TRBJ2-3	CASSLVKGLDTQYF
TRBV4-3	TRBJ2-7	CASSQDYAGSGLYEQYF